The 29 T cell receptor beta chains below come from one sample, sequenced in a study of blood T cells in healthy people across ages. A second PCR of roughly 7 to 11 cycles used a sample-barcoded 5' primer and a J-beta primer mix. TCRdb processed the 5' RACE reads anew with MiXCR; each CDR3 protein has one entry. The profile shows 540,000 or so distinct CDR3 sequences, 25% to 30% of them singletons. Sequencing was carried out using blood. The receptors shown here come from a woman between 70 and 85 years old in good health.

This clonotype has only a few counts. The chain employs TRBV7-2 and TRBJ2-3, with 9 bases lining up with TRBD2. After removal of 6 bases from V and 4 bases from J, the junction contained 5 bases not matched to a gene. This CDR3 is 14 amino acids long. Germline V gives CDR1 SGHTA, CDR2 FQGNSA. CDR3 amino acids: CASSSGGGADTQYF. The CDR3 DNA reads as TGTGCCAGCAGTTCGGGCGGGGGGGCAGATACGCAGTATTTT. The whole variable domain, filled in from reference TRBV7-2 and TRBJ2-3, reads GAGVSQSPSNKVTEKGKDVELRCDPISGHTALYWYRQSLGQGLEFLIYFQGNSAPDKSGLPSDRFSAERTGGSVSTLTIQRTQQEDSAVYLCASSSGGGADTQYFGPGTRLTVL.

This rearrangement joins TRBV7-2 to TRBJ1-6, with a possible D match to TRBD1 (5 bases). This CDR3 has 17 residues. Germline V gene sequence: CDR1 SGHTA, CDR2 FQGNSA. The V and J ends lost 7 bases and 8 bases respectively, with 24 bases between them. The DNA of the CDR3 is TGTGCCAGCACCTGGGGGGGAGGGAGTCGTTCTTATTCACCCCTCCACTTT. Translating gives CASTWGGGSRSYSPLHF. The variable domain in full, with the rest retrieved from reference TRBV7-2 and TRBJ1-6, is GAGVSQSPSNKVTEKGKDVELRCDPISGHTALYWYRQSLGQGLEFLIYFQGNSAPDKSGLPSDRFSAERTGGSVSTLTIQRTQQEDSAVYLCASTWGGGSRSYSPLHFGNGTRLTVT.

To note about this clonotype: The junction does not match germline at one end; this may be a read error. The chain joins TRBV3-1 to TRBJ1-5; unclear D gene. The CDR3 length is 15 residues. CDR1 is LGHDT, CDR2 YNNKEL, per germline (reference sequence). For the CDR3, the DNA is TGTGCCAGCAGCCAAGGGTTCCTTAGCAACCAGCCCCAGCATTTT. Translation gives CASSQGFLSNQPQHF.

The sample holds a few counts of this clonotype. The chain links TRBV5-4 to TRBJ2-3; D is unresolved. Trimming cost V 1 base and J 1 base, with 7 bases left between them. CDR3 length: 14 amino acids. Germline loops: CDR1 SGHNT, CDR2 YYREEE (reference sequence). The CDR3 nucleotides read TGTGCCAGCAGCTTGAGGGCCCGCACAGATACGCAGTATTTT. Translated: CASSLRARTDTQYF.

J is TRBJ2-2 and V is TRBV2; 13 positions agree with TRBD2. The CDR3 loop spans 16 amino acids. Germline V gene sequence: CDR1 SNHLY, CDR2 FYNNEI. J was trimmed by 5 bases and V by 6 bases; bases with no gene match: 6. The CDR3 region is CASRLLAGGRTGELFF. In DNA, the CDR3 is TGTGCCAGCAGGTTACTAGCGGGGGGGAGGACCGGGGAGCTGTTTTTT. The entire variable domain, with the rest obtained from reference TRBV2 and TRBJ2-2, is as follows: EPEVTQTPSHQVTQMGQEVILRCVPISNHLYFYWYRQILGQKVEFLVSFYNNEISEKSEIFDDQFSVERPDGSNFTLKIRSTKLEDSAMYFCASRLLAGGRTGELFFGEGSRLTVL.

This clonotype appeared a single time. This rearrangement joins TRBV6-5 to TRBJ1-4, with 7 nucleotides matching TRBD1. The CDR3 has 14 residues. Germline V gene sequence: CDR1 MNHEY, CDR2 SVGAGI. The trim removed 8 bases at V and 8 bases at J, leaving 11 bases unmatched. The CDR3 DNA follows: TGTGCCAGCGGATACTGGACAGGCGAAGAAAAACTGTTTTTT. This sequence encodes CASGYWTGEEKLFF.

This clonotype was detected only a few times. At one end, the junction sequence differs from germline, possibly due to a read error. The chain is built from TRBV2 and TRBJ1-2; no reliable D call. Germline lookup yields CDR1 SNHLY and CDR2 FYNNEI. The CDR3 totals 11 residues. The CDR3 DNA reads as TGTGCCACCTCAAAAAGGGATGGCCACACCTTC. Its protein is CATSKRDGHTF.

This clonotype came up a few times. The CDR3 spells CASSQAGTGVYGYTF. CDR3 sequence (DNA): TGCGCCAGCAGCCAAGCCGGGACAGGGGTCTATGGCTACACCTTC. The chain uses TRBV4-1 and TRBJ1-2, with TRBD1 identical over 10 bases. After removal of 1 base from V and 4 bases from J, the junction contained 3 bases not matched to a gene. Germline CDR1 MGHRA, CDR2 YSYEKL. This CDR3 has 15 residues.

The gene calls are TRBV20-1 and TRBJ1-1, with TRBD1 matching over 9 bases. This CDR3 is 13 amino acids long. The V segment lost 8 bases and the J segment 6 bases; nucleotides outside the gene matches: 10. CDR1 is DFQATT and CDR2 is SNEGSKA in the germline V gene (reference sequence). CDR3 DNA: TGCAGTCGACCGGGACAGGGAAGGGCTGAAGCTTTCTTT. Residues: CSRPGQGRAEAFF.

The J gene is TRBJ1-3, the V gene TRBV9, with D unresolved. This CDR3 contains 15 residues. Germline lookup yields CDR1 SGDLS and CDR2 YYNGEE. The V end lost 3 bases, the J end lost 0 bases, and 10 bases lay between the germline ends. CDR3 sequence reads: CASSAYGRSGNTIYF. The CDR3 nucleotides are TGTGCCAGCAGCGCGTACGGGCGCTCTGGAAACACCATATATTTT.

The chain links TRBV20-1 to TRBJ2-2; 8 bases fit TRBD1. With 7 bases clipped from V and 1 base from J, the junction kept 5 bases outside the gene matches. Looked up from germline, CDR1 is DFQATT and CDR2 is SNEGSKA (reference sequence). This CDR3 is built from 14 residues. The CDR3 nucleotides read TGCAGTGTTAGGACAGGGATGAACACCGGGGAGCTGTTTTTT. This translates into CSVRTGMNTGELFF.

V gene TRBV20-1 combines with J gene TRBJ2-3, with 10 bases that match TRBD2. Germline CDR1 DFQATT, CDR2 SNEGSKA (reference sequence). V shed 3 bases, J shed 3 bases, and the junction held 3 bases outside the gene matches. The CDR3 has 14 residues. Here the CDR3 DNA reads TGCAGTGCTAGTGGTAGCGGGGGGACAGATACGCAGTATTTT. Protein: CSASGSGGTDTQYF.

The chain carries TRBV6-1 and TRBJ2-1; 13 nucleotides agree with TRBD2. The CDR3 length is 15 residues. With 4 bases clipped from V and 3 bases from J, the junction kept 0 bases outside the gene matches. Germline V gene sequence: CDR1 MNHNS, CDR2 SASEGT. The CDR3: CASSGTSGSYNEQFF. The CDR3 nucleotides read TGTGCCAGCAGTGGGACTAGCGGGAGCTACAATGAGCAGTTCTTC.

The chain is built from TRBV29-1 and TRBJ1-2; D is possibly TRBD1 (5 bases). This CDR3 spans 15 amino acids. Between the trimmed V and J ends, which lost 1 base and 3 bases, there was a span of 15 bases. Germline lookup yields CDR1 SQVTM and CDR2 ANQGSEA. Written as DNA, the CDR3 is TGCAGCGTTGAAGGGGCCAGGGCTATCGACTATGGCTACACCTTC. It is translated as CSVEGARAIDYGYTF.

The genes are TRBV7-2 and TRBJ2-5; TRBD1 matches at 7 bases. Gene TRBJ2-7 matches the end of the DNA better, so the J call may be wrong. This CDR3 region has 14 residues. Germline lookup yields CDR1 SGHTA and CDR2 FQGNSA. The CDR3 DNA reads TGTGCCAGCAGTTTTCAGGGGGAAACCTACGAGCAGTACTTC. This codes for CASSFQGETYEQYF.

CDR3 protein: CASSLDRVSYTF. CDR3 in DNA: TGTGCCAGCAGCTTAGACAGGGTTAGCTACACCTTC. The chain uses TRBV7-2 and TRBJ1-2; a possible D gene is TRBD1 (6 bases). The germline V and J ends were trimmed by 1 base and 9 bases, with 9 bases remaining between them. Germline V gene sequence: CDR1 SGHTA, CDR2 FQGNSA. CDR3 length: 12 amino acids.

The chain uses TRBV3-1 and TRBJ1-1, with D tentatively TRBD1 (5 bases). The ends were cut back, 0 bases at V and 3 bases at J, with 17 bases in the middle. Germline V gene data show CDR1 as LGHDT and CDR2 as YNNKEL (reference sequence). The CDR3 consists of 17 residues. The CDR3 here is CASSQEGGAGPDTEAFF. CDR3 in DNA: TGTGCCAGCAGCCAAGAGGGTGGCGCAGGGCCGGACACTGAAGCTTTCTTT. Complete variable domain (other parts from reference TRBV3-1 and TRBJ1-1): DTAVSQTPKYLVTQMGNDKSIKCEQNLGHDTMYWYKQDSKKFLKIMFSYNNKELIINETVPNRFSPKSPDKAHLNLHINSLELGDSAVYFCASSQEGGAGPDTEAFFGQGTRLTVV.

In DNA, the CDR3 is TGCAGTGCCTTGACTGGGTGGGACACTGAAGCTTTCTTT. The encoded protein is CSALTGWDTEAFF. This chain links TRBV20-1 with TRBJ1-1; no reliable D call. CDR1 is DFQATT, CDR2 SNEGSKA, per germline (reference sequence). V was pared by 6 bases and J by 3 bases, with 14 bases between. This CDR3 region has 13 residues.

The V call is TRBV4-3, the J call TRBJ1-3, with D possibly being TRBD1 (6 bases). V was trimmed by 4 bases and J by 2 bases, leaving 12 bases between them. Germline CDR1 reads LGHNA; CDR2 reads YSLEER. This CDR3 has 15 amino acids. DNA of the CDR3: TGCGCCAGCAGCCGCGCCCGGGACACTGGAAACACCATATATTTT. Its protein is CASSRARDTGNTIYF.

The chain carries TRBV27 and TRBJ2-7; TRBD1 agrees at 8 bases. Germline V lookup: CDR1 MNHEY, CDR2 SMNVEV (reference sequence). With V trimmed by 7 bases and J by 2 bases, 13 bases remained unmatched. CDR3 length: 16 amino acids. CDR3 residues: CASTSPGQGKAYEQYF. The CDR3 DNA reads TGTGCCAGCACCTCGCCCGGACAGGGTAAAGCCTACGAGCAGTACTTC.

This clonotype was detected many times. This chain uses TRBV6-5 with TRBJ2-2; TRBD1 aligns across 7 bases. Trimming took 6 bases from V and 8 from J; bases not matched to a gene: 6. The CDR3 has 13 amino acids. Germline CDR1 MNHEY, CDR2 SVGAGI. This CDR3 reads CASRTGSSGELFF. The CDR3 region has the DNA TGTGCCAGCAGGACAGGGTCATCTGGGGAGCTGTTTTTT.

This clonotype has only a few counts. Its ends do not fully match the called genes, so a read error is possible. This chain joins TRBV7-9 and TRBJ2-5; perhaps TRBD2 as D (6 bases). Germline V gives CDR1 SEHNR, CDR2 FQNEAQ (reference sequence). CDR3 size: 16 residues. Here the CDR3 DNA reads TGTGCCAGCGGCTTAGCTAGGCGGGGACCACAAGAGACCCAGTACTTC. This sequence encodes CASGLARRGPQETQYF.

This chain links TRBV5-1 with TRBJ1-1; 10 bases agree with TRBD1. The V gene end was trimmed by 5 bases and the J gene end by 2 bases; junction bases not matched to a gene: 9. The CDR3 is 16 amino acids. Germline CDR1 reads SGHRS; CDR2 reads YFSETQ. The CDR3 region has the DNA TGCGCCAGCAGGGGACAGGGGCCAAATGTTAACACTGAAGCTTTCTTT. Protein product: CASRGQGPNVNTEAFF.

The DNA of the CDR3 is TGCGCCAGCAGCCTTCGGACAGGAATGAACACTGAAGCTTTCTTT. This encodes CASSLRTGMNTEAFF. This chain uses TRBV4-3 with TRBJ1-1; 7 bases line up with TRBD1. The CDR3 runs to 15 residues. Germline V gene data show CDR1 as LGHNA and CDR2 as YSLEER. The trim removed 4 bases at V and 0 bases at J, leaving 5 bases unmatched.

V gene TRBV20-1 combines with J gene TRBJ2-3; 8 bases line up with TRBD2. The V segment lost 5 bases and the J segment 2 bases; nucleotides outside the gene matches: 9. Germline V gene data show CDR1 as DFQATT and CDR2 as SNEGSKA (reference sequence). The CDR3 is 15 amino acids. In nucleotides, the CDR3 is TGCAGTGCTGGGAGCGGGAGCGCCCTCACAGATACGCAGTATTTT. Translating gives CSAGSGSALTDTQYF.

A few counts support this clonotype. This chain links TRBV11-1 with TRBJ2-5; D call uncertain. V shed 3 bases and J shed 4 bases, with 9 bases lying between them. This CDR3 contains 13 residues. CDR1 is SGHAT, CDR2 FQDESV, per germline (reference sequence). The CDR3 spells CASSFTWSETQYF. CDR3 nucleotides: TGTGCCAGCAGCTTCACCTGGTCAGAGACCCAGTACTTC.

This clonotype was seen a few times. V gene TRBV18 combines with J gene TRBJ2-1, with 7 bases matching TRBD2. The J segment lost 7 bases and the V segment lost 4 bases, leaving 4 bases of the junction unmatched. CDR1 is KGHSH and CDR2 is LQKENI in the germline V gene. The CDR3 is 13 amino acids. This chain's CDR3 is CASSRLAYNEQFF. CDR3 nucleotides: TGTGCCAGCTCACGACTAGCTTATAATGAGCAGTTCTTC.

This clonotype showed up many times. This chain uses TRBV7-6 with TRBJ2-1; D gene unclear. The V end was cut by 5 bases, the J end by 1 base, with 9 bases between. The CDR3 has 14 amino acids. CDR1 is SGHVS and CDR2 is FNYEAQ in the germline V gene. CDR3 protein: CASSPTGSYNEQFF. In DNA form, the CDR3 reads TGTGCCAGCAGCCCAACCGGGTCCTACAATGAGCAGTTCTTC.

The table lists this clonotype with a few counts. The V call is TRBV7-2, the J call TRBJ2-3; D unclear. Per the germline V gene, CDR1 is SGHTA and CDR2 is FQGNSA. The CDR3 is made up of 14 amino acids. The germline V and J ends were trimmed by 4 bases and 2 bases, with 10 bases remaining between them. The CDR3 spells CASSSHPATDTQYF. CDR3 in DNA: TGTGCCAGCAGCTCCCATCCCGCCACAGATACGCAGTATTTT.